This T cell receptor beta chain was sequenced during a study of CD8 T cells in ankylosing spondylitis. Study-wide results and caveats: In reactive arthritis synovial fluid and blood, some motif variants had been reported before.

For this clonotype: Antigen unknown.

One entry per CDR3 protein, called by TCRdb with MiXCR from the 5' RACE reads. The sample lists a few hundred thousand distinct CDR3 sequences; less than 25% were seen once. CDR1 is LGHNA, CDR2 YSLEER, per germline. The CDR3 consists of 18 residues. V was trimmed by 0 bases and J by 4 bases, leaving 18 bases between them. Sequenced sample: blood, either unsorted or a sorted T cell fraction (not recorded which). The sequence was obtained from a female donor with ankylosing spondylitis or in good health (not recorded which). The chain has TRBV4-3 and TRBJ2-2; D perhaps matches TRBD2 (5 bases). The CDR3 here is CASSQEGGLAVLTGELFF. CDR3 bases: TGCGCCAGCAGCCAAGAAGGAGGCCTAGCTGTCCTCACCGGGGAGCTGTTTTTT.